This is a list of T cell receptor beta chains from one sample in a study of radiotherapy plus CTLA-4 blockade in lung cancer. Clones were sequenced by immunoSEQ multiplex PCR, and TCRdb holds only the in-frame ones, with some missing. This sample has about 62,000 clones, with approximately 79% found just once. The source was peripheral blood, collected from a patient treated with radiotherapy plus ipilimumab. Source of these receptors: a human donor with non-small cell lung cancer who had a complete response to radiotherapy plus ipilimumab. CDR3s include the opening cysteine and the closing phenylalanine or tryptophan. D genes are given only for firm matches. The size of a clone is reported for some rows only, either as once, few or many, or as a class for expanded clones.

DNA: TGTGCCAGCAGCGCCCATTCCGGGACAGAATACGAGCAGTACTTC
CDR3: CASSAHSGTEYEQYF
D: TRBD1
J: TRBJ2-7
V: TRBV9
size: -

DNA: TGCGCCAGCTCCACCGGGACAGCGAACACCGGGGAGCTGTTTTTT
CDR3: CASSTGTANTGELFF
D: TRBD1
J: TRBJ2-2
V: TRBV10-1
size: -

DNA: TGTGCCAGCAGCGACGCCAGTGGAGGGCCCGGACGGCCCCTCCACTTT
CDR3: CASSDASGGPGRPLHF
D: -
J: TRBJ1-6
V: TRBV9
size: -

DNA: TGTGCCAGCAGCTTATCGACAGGGCTTGGCACAGATACGCAGTATTTT
CDR3: CASSLSTGLGTDTQYF
D: TRBD1
J: TRBJ2-3
V: TRBV7-8
size: -

DNA: TGTGCCAGTAGTATTCGGTCCGGGACAGATACGCAGTATTTT
CDR3: CASSIRSGTDTQYF
D: -
J: TRBJ2-3
V: TRBV19
size: -

DNA: TGCGCCAGCAGCGCGACAGGGGGCGTGGAGACCCAGTACTTC
CDR3: CASSATGGVETQYF
D: TRBD1
J: TRBJ2-5
V: TRBV5-1
size: -

DNA: TGTGCCAGCAGTCTAGCGGGAGGGAGGGCCGGGGAGCTGTTTTTT
CDR3: CASSLAGGRAGELFF
D: TRBD2
J: TRBJ2-2
V: TRBV28
size: -

DNA: TGCGCCAGCAGCCCCGGCGCGGGGGCCTACGAGCAGTACTTC
CDR3: CASSPGAGAYEQYF
D: TRBD2
J: TRBJ2-7
V: TRBV4-3
size: once

DNA: TGTGCCAGCAGTCCAACGACAGGGGGAGAGACCCAGTACTTC
CDR3: CASSPTTGGETQYF
D: TRBD1
J: TRBJ2-5
V: TRBV28
size: -

DNA: TGTGCCAGCTCTCCACAACACAGGATCAGAAATGAAAAACTGTTTTTT
CDR3: CASSPQHRIRNEKLFF
D: -
J: TRBJ1-4
V: TRBV18
size: -

DNA: TGTGCCATCAACAGCGGGGACTACACCGGGGAGCTGTTTTTT
CDR3: CAINSGDYTGELFF
D: TRBD2
J: TRBJ2-2
V: TRBV10-3
size: -

DNA: TGTGCCAGCAGTTACTCGACTCCAGCGACCGGGGAGCTGTTTTTT
CDR3: CASSYSTPATGELFF
D: -
J: TRBJ2-2
V: TRBV6-6
size: -

DNA: TGTGCCAGCAGTCCCCCCGGGAATTCACCCCTCCACTTT
CDR3: CASSPPGNSPLHF
D: -
J: TRBJ1-6
V: TRBV28
size: -

DNA: TGTGCCAGCAGTCCGCTAGCGGGAGGACACAATGAGCAGTTCTTC
CDR3: CASSPLAGGHNEQFF
D: TRBD2
J: TRBJ2-1
V: TRBV27
size: -

DNA: TGTGCCAGCAGCTTACGCGGGGACCTTGAAGCTTTCTTT
CDR3: CASSLRGDLEAFF
D: -
J: TRBJ1-1
V: TRBV11-2
size: -

DNA: TGTGCCAGCAGCTTATCACAGAATGAAAAACTGTTTTTT
CDR3: CASSLSQNEKLFF
D: -
J: TRBJ1-4
V: TRBV7-7
size: -

DNA: TGTGCCAGCAGTTACGAGGACAGCTATGGCTACACCTTC
CDR3: CASSYEDSYGYTF
D: -
J: TRBJ1-2
V: TRBV6-5
size: -

DNA: TGTGCCTGGAGTCCTATCCATGGCTACACCTTC
CDR3: CAWSPIHGYTF
D: -
J: TRBJ1-2
V: TRBV30
size: -

DNA: TGTGCCAGCAGGGGGCGGGGGGGCGGCGAGCAGTTCTTC
CDR3: CASRGRGGGEQFF
D: TRBD2
J: TRBJ2-1
V: TRBV2
size: -

DNA: TGCGCCAGCAGTTTAGATAGCAATCAGCCCCAGCATTTT
CDR3: CASSLDSNQPQHF
D: -
J: TRBJ1-5
V: TRBV5-1
size: -

DNA: TGCGCCAGCGCGTCGGCTAGCGGGGCTATAACAGATACGCAGTATTTT
CDR3: CASASASGAITDTQYF
D: TRBD2
J: TRBJ2-3
V: TRBV5-1
size: few

DNA: TGTGCCAGCAGTTACAGGGGCAGCTCTGGGGCCAACGTCCTGACTTTC
CDR3: CASSYRGSSGANVLTF
D: -
J: TRBJ2-6
V: TRBV6-5
size: -

DNA: TGTGCCAGCAGCTTAGGTCCCCCCGGGACTAGCGGAAGCACAGATACGCAGTATTTT
CDR3: CASSLGPPGTSGSTDTQYF
D: TRBD2
J: TRBJ2-3
V: TRBV13
size: -

DNA: TGCGCCAGCAGACTTTCTGACAGCTACGAGCAGTACTTC
CDR3: CASRLSDSYEQYF
D: -
J: TRBJ2-7
V: TRBV5-1
size: -

DNA: TGCGCCAGCAGCTTCCGTTCAGCCAGCGACTCTGGAAACACCATATATTTT
CDR3: CASSFRSASDSGNTIYF
D: -
J: TRBJ1-3
V: TRBV4-1
size: few

DNA: TGTGCCAGCAGCTTAGCGAGGGACAGGGGCTCCTACGAGCAGTACTTC
CDR3: CASSLARDRGSYEQYF
D: TRBD1
J: TRBJ2-7
V: TRBV7-9
size: few

DNA: TGTGCCAGCAGCCTGCCCCCAGGAATCGGGCAGTACTTC
CDR3: CASSLPPGIGQYF
D: -
J: TRBJ2-7
V: TRBV28
size: -

DNA: TGCGCCAGCAGTTACAGTCAACCCATCACAGATACGCAGTATTTT
CDR3: CASSYSQPITDTQYF
D: -
J: TRBJ2-3
V: TRBV23-1
size: -

DNA: TGTGCCAGCTCACCATTAATGGGGACCCTCGCGGGAAATGAGCAGTTCTTC
CDR3: CASSPLMGTLAGNEQFF
D: -
J: TRBJ2-1
V: TRBV18
size: -

DNA: TGTGCCAGCAGCGTACAGGGGGAGGCGTGGGCGCCCCAGCATTTT
CDR3: CASSVQGEAWAPQHF
D: TRBD1
J: TRBJ1-5
V: TRBV9
size: -

DNA: TGTGCCAGTCCTCCGAGGTCCATCACAGATACGCAGTATTTT
CDR3: CASPPRSITDTQYF
D: -
J: TRBJ2-3
V: TRBV21-1
size: -

DNA: TGTGCCAGCAGTACGGGACAGAGCATCTACACTGAAGCTTTCTTT
CDR3: CASSTGQSIYTEAFF
D: TRBD1
J: TRBJ1-1
V: TRBV6-5
size: -

DNA: TGTGCCAGCAGCCCGTCGAACACCGGGGAGCTGTTTTTT
CDR3: CASSPSNTGELFF
D: -
J: TRBJ2-2
V: TRBV11-2
size: -

DNA: TGTGCCAGCAGCTTGAAGGACAGCTATGGCTACACCTTC
CDR3: CASSLKDSYGYTF
D: -
J: TRBJ1-2
V: TRBV5-4
size: -